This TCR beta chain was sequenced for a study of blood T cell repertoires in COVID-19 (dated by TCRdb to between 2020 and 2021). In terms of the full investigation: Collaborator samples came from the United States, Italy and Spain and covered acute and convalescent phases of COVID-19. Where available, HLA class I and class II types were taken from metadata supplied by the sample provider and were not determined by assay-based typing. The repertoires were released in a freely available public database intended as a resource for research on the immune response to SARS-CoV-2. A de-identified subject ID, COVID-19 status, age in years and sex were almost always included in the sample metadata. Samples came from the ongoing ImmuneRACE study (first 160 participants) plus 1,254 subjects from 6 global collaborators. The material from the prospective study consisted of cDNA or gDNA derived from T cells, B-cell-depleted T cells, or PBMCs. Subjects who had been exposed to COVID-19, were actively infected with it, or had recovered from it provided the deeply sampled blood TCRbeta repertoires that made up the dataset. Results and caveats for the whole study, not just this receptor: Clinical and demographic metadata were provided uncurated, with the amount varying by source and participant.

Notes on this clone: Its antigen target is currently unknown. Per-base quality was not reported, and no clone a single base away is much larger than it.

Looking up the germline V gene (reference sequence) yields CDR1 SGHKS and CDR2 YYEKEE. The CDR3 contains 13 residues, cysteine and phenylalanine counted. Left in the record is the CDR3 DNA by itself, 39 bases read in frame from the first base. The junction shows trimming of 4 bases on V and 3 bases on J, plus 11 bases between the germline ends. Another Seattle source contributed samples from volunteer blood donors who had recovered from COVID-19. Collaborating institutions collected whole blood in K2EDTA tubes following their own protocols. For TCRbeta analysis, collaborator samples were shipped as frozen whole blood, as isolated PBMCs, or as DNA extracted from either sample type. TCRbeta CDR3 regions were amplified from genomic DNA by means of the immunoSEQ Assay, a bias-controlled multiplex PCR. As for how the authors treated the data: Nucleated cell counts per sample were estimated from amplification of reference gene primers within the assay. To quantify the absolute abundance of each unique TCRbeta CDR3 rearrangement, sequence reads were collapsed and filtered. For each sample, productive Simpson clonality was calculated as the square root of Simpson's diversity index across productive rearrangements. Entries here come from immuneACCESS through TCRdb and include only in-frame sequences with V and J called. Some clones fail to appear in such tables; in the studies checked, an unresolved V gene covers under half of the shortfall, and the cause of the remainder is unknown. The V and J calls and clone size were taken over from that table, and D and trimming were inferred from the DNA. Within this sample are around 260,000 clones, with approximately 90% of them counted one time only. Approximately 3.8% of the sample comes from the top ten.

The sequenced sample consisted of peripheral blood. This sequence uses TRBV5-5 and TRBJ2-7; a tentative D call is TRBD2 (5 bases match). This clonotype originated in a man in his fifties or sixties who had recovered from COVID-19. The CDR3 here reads CASSVRGLYEQYF. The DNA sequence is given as TGTGCCAGCAGCGTGCGAGGGCTCTACGAGCAGTACTTC.